Each of the 11 T cell receptor beta chains below was sequenced from the same sample in a study of cytomegalovirus exposure and HLA in healthy donors (dated by TCRdb to the late 2010s). The library was obtained by the immunoSEQ multiplex PCR assay. A mixture of 60 forward primers for TCR Vbeta segments and 13 reverse primers for TCR Jbeta segments was used in the multiplex PCR. TCRdb stores this immuneACCESS table with in-frame sequences only. Part of the clones is absent; in the studies checked, under half of the shortfall reflects unresolved V genes, and no reason is known for the rest. The sample data list more than 20,000 clones, and just under 80% of these were observed just once. Approximately 5% of the sample is held by the ten biggest clonotypes. The material sequenced was PBMCs. These receptors were taken from a male donor in good health and CMV-seronegative.

The rearrangement uses TRBV2 and TRBJ2-3; 12 positions agree with TRBD2. Unmatched junction bases numbered 3, after V lost 5 bases and J lost 3 bases. The CDR3 extends over 15 amino acids. The germline V gene encodes CDR1 SNHLY and CDR2 FYNNEI. The CDR3 region is CASSQGLAGTDTQYF. CDR3 in DNA: TGTGCCAGCAGTCAAGGACTAGCGGGGACAGATACGCAGTATTTT.

This chain connects TRBV5-4 to TRBJ1-2; a possible D gene is TRBD1 (5 bases). The CDR3 spans 14 residues. Per the germline V gene, CDR1 is SGHNT and CDR2 is YYREEE (reference sequence). Trimming shortened V by 4 bases and J by 2 bases, and 12 bases separated the two germline ends. CDR3 residues: CASSGDFMNYGYTF. The CDR3 DNA sequence: TGTGCCAGCAGCGGGGACTTTATGAACTATGGCTACACCTTC.

The chain combines TRBV4-2 with TRBJ2-3; TRBD1 agrees at 12 bases. Trimming cost V 3 bases and J 4 bases; bases outside gene matches: 11. In germline, CDR1 is LGHNA, CDR2 YNFKEQ. The CDR3 extends over 18 amino acids. CDR3 sequence (DNA): TGTGCCAGCAGCCAGACCGGGACAGGGGGCGAATGGCCAGATACGCAGTATTTT. Protein: CASSQTGTGGEWPDTQYF.

This rearrangement joins TRBV19 to TRBJ1-3, with D possibly matching TRBD1 (5 bases). The CDR3 length is 13 residues. V lost 9 bases and J 3 bases, leaving 12 bases between the germline ends. Germline V gene data show CDR1 as LNHDA and CDR2 as SQIVND (reference sequence). The DNA for the CDR3 is TGTGCCAGCTCACAGGTGCATGGAAACACCATATATTTT. Amino acids: CASSQVHGNTIYF.

The chain recombines TRBV5-1 with TRBJ2-1, with 7 bases matching TRBD1. The V gene end was trimmed by 2 bases and the J gene end by 7 bases; junction bases not matched to a gene: 12. The CDR3 length is 16 residues. CDR1 and CDR2 from the germline V gene are SGHRS and YFSETQ. The CDR3 loop is CASSFAPLQGMNEQFF. The CDR3 DNA follows: TGCGCCAGCAGCTTCGCCCCCCTACAGGGGATGAATGAGCAGTTCTTC.

This rearrangement joins TRBV29-1 to TRBJ2-7; 8 nucleotides line up with TRBD1. V lost 6 bases to trimming and J lost 6 bases; unmatched junction nucleotides: 13. Per the germline V gene, CDR1 is SQVTM and CDR2 is ANQGSEA. This CDR3 comprises 14 residues. The chain's CDR3 is CSVAGTGPPGEQYF. The DNA of the CDR3 is TGCAGCGTAGCCGGGACAGGCCCTCCGGGCGAGCAGTACTTC.

The CDR3 protein is CASSLDGLNQPQHF. In DNA form, the CDR3 reads TGTGCCAGCAGTTTGGACGGACTCAATCAGCCCCAGCATTTT. The chain joins TRBV28 to TRBJ1-5; D ambiguous. The V end lost 3 bases, the J end lost 3 bases, and 9 bases lay between the germline ends. The germline gives CDR1 MDHEN, CDR2 SYDVKM. The CDR3 sequence is 14 residues long.

The chain recombines TRBV12-5 with TRBJ2-2; maybe TRBD2 (6 bases). V lost 2 bases, J lost 0 bases, and 13 bases lay in between. The length of the CDR3 is 17 residues. Germline V CDR1 and CDR2: LGHNT, FRNRAP. CDR3 DNA sequence: TGTGCTAGTGGTTTGATGGGGGACTTGACGAACACCGGGGAGCTGTTTTTT. This codes for CASGLMGDLTNTGELFF.

V and J are TRBV11-1 and TRBJ2-7, with a weak D call TRBD2 (6 bases). Trimming stripped 7 bases from V and 9 bases from J, with 16 bases between. Germline values: CDR1 SGHAT, CDR2 FQDESV (reference sequence). The CDR3 has 12 residues. The CDR3: CASTSTRETQYF. DNA of the CDR3: TGTGCCAGCACCTCAACCCGGGAGACGCAGTACTTC.

The chain joins TRBV4-3 to TRBJ2-5, with D possibly matching TRBD2 (7 bases). Germline values: CDR1 LGHNA, CDR2 YSLEER. The CDR3 totals 19 residues. Trimming took off 0 bases at V and 2 bases at J, with 22 bases between the two ends. The CDR3, as DNA: TGCGCCAGCAGCCAAGATTACGGAGGACTAGTAGGGGGACAAGAGACCCAGTACTTC. This translates into CASSQDYGGLVGGQETQYF.

In this sample, this clone turned up once. The V gene is TRBV7-2, the J gene TRBJ2-1; 7 bases map to TRBD2. Germline assignment: CDR1 SGHTA and CDR2 FQGNSA. This CDR3 region has 16 residues. Losses at the gene ends were 1 base for V and 3 bases for J; bases not matched to a gene: 6. CDR3 amino acids: CASSLVVGEGYNEQFF. As DNA, the CDR3 is TGTGCCAGCAGCTTAGTAGTGGGGGAGGGCTACAATGAGCAGTTCTTC.